This record concerns one T cell receptor (beta chain) sequence. These data originate in a study of cytomegalovirus exposure and HLA in healthy donors. Germline V gene sequence: CDR1 LGHNT, CDR2 FRNRAP. V was trimmed by 4 bases and J by 5 bases, leaving 11 bases between them. This CDR3 comprises 13 residues. Vbeta (60) and Jbeta (13) primers were used in the PCR. The assay was immunoSEQ multiplex PCR, and TCRdb's table has in-frame clones only and misses some. There are 150,000 to 200,000 clones in the sample; 78% occur only once, and roughly 3% lies in the top ten. Sample: PBMCs. The source is a female donor in good health and CMV-seronegative. The chain has TRBV12-5 and TRBJ1-2, with D maybe TRBD1 (6 bases). CDR3 protein: CASGWETGYGYTF. CDR3 bases: TGTGCTAGTGGTTGGGAGACAGGATATGGCTACACCTTC.